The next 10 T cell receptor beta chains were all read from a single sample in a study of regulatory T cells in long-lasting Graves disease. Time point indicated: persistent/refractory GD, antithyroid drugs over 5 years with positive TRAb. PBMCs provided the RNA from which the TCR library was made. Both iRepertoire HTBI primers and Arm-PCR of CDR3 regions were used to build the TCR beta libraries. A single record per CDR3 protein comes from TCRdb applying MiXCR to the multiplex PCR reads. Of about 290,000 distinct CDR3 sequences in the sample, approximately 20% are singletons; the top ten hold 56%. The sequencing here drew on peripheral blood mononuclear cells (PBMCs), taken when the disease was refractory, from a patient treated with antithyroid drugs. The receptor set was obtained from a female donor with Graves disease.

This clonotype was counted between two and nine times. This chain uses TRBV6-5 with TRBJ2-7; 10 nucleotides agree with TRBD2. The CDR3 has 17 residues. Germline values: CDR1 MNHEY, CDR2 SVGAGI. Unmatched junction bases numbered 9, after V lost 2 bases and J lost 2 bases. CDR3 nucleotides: TGTGCCAGCAGTTACCTCCGCACTAGCGGGGTCCCCTACGAGCAGTACTTC. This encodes CASSYLRTSGVPYEQYF.

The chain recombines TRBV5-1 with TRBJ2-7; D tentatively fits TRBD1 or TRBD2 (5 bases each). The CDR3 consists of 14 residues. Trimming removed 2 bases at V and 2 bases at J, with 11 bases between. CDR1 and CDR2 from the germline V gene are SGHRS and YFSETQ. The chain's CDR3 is CASSFRGAAYEQYF. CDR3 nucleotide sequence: TGCGCCAGCAGCTTTCGAGGGGCCGCCTACGAGCAGTACTTC.

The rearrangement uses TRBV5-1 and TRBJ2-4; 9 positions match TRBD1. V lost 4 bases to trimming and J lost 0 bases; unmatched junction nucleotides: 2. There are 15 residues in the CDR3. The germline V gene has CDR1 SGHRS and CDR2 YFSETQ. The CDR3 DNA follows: TGCGCCAGCAGCGGGACAGGGTTAGCCAAAAACATTCAGTACTTC. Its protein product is CASSGTGLAKNIQYF.

This CDR3 is CASSLVGDITEAFF. The CDR3 DNA is TGTGCCAGCAGCTTGGTCGGTGACATCACTGAAGCTTTCTTT. The chain is built from TRBV5-6 and TRBJ1-1; D is unresolved. The CDR3 has 14 residues. Germline assignment: CDR1 SGHDT and CDR2 YYEEEE. Trimming stripped 0 bases from V and 4 bases from J, with 10 bases between.

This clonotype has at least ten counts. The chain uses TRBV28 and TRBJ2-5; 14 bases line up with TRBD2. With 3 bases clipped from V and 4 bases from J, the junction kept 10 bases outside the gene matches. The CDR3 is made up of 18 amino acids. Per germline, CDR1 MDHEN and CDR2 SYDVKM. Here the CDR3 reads CASSFGLAGGYSRETQYF. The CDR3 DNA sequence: TGTGCCAGCAGTTTCGGACTAGCGGGAGGTTACTCGAGAGAGACCCAGTACTTC.

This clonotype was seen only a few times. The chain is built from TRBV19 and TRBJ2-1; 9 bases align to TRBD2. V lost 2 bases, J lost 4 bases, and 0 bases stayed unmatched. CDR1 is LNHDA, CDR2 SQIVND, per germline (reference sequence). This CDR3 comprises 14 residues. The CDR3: CASSILAGYNEQFF. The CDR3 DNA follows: TGTGCCAGTAGTATACTAGCGGGATACAATGAGCAGTTCTTC. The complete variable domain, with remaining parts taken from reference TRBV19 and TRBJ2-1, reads DGGITQSPKYLFRKEGQNVTLSCEQNLNHDAMYWYRQDPGQGLRLIYYSQIVNDFQKGDIAEGYSVSREKKESFPLTVTSAQKNPTAFYLCASSILAGYNEQFFGPGTRLTVL.

In DNA form, the CDR3 reads TGTGCCAGCAGCCAAGATTATGGGGGGACCTATGGCTACACCTTC. This sequence encodes CASSQDYGGTYGYTF. The chain joins TRBV4-2 to TRBJ1-2; TRBD1 is a possible D gene (5 bases). This CDR3 has 15 amino acids. With 0 bases removed from V and 4 bases from J, the gap between germline ends came to 12 bases. Germline values: CDR1 LGHNA, CDR2 YNFKEQ.

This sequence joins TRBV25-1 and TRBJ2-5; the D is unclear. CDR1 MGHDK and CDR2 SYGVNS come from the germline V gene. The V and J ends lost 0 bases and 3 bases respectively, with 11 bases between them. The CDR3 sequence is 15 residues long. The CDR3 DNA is TGTGCCAGCAGTGAATATTCGGCGGAAAAAGAGACCCAGTACTTC. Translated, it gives CASSEYSAEKETQYF.

Written as DNA, the CDR3 is TGTGCCAGCAGTGTGAAGGGCTACAATCAGCCCCAGCATTTT. Encoded protein: CASSVKGYNQPQHF. V and J are TRBV25-1 and TRBJ1-5; D ambiguous. This CDR3 spans 14 amino acids. Between the trimmed V and J ends, which lost 4 bases and 3 bases, there was a span of 10 bases. Germline V gene data show CDR1 as MGHDK and CDR2 as SYGVNS.

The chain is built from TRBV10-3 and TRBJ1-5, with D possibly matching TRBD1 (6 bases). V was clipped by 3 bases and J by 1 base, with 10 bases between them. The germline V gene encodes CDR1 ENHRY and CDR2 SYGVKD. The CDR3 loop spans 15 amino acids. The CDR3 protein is CAISELGQSNQPQHF. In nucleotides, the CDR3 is TGTGCCATCAGTGAATTAGGACAGAGCAATCAGCCCCAGCATTTT.